The 30 T cell receptor beta chains below come from one sample, sequenced in a study of siplizumab effects on memory and regulatory T cells. Assay: immunoSEQ multiplex PCR; the TCRdb copy retains only in-frame clones and omits some. The sample includes 100,000 or so clones, more than 85% of them seen just once. The specimen sequenced was CD4+ T cells sorted from blood. All receptors derive from a human donor in good health. Some clones in this sample may be carry-over from other donors' samples.

V and J are TRBV19 and TRBJ2-1; 7 nucleotides agree with TRBD2. This CDR3 has 16 residues. Germline-derived CDR1 and CDR2 are LNHDA and SQIVND (reference sequence). Germline trimming cut 1 base from V and 4 bases from J; bases unmatched to any gene: 7. The CDR3 DNA sequence: TGTGCCAGTAGTATAGGAATAGCGGGTACTTACAATGAGCAGTTCTTC. Amino acids: CASSIGIAGTYNEQFF.

In this sample, this clone turned up once. This chain uses TRBV19 with TRBJ1-6; no clear D gene. Looked up from germline, CDR1 is LNHDA and CDR2 is SQIVND (reference sequence). The V and J ends lost 1 base and 5 bases respectively, with 12 bases between them. The CDR3 is 16 amino acids. The CDR3 loop reads CASSIGSVWNNSPLHF. In DNA form, the CDR3 reads TGTGCCAGTAGTATAGGGTCAGTATGGAATAATTCACCCCTCCACTTT.

This clone has only one observation. V is TRBV6-5 and J is TRBJ2-7; 10 bases map to TRBD2. The V segment lost 6 bases and the J segment 5 bases; nucleotides outside the gene matches: 7. CDR3 length equals 14 residues. Germline-derived CDR1 and CDR2 are MNHEY and SVGAGI. The CDR3 DNA reads TGTGCCAGCAGCGGACACCTAGCGGGAGACGAGCAGTACTTC. This sequence encodes CASSGHLAGDEQYF.

This clone was observed a few times. The genes are TRBV5-3 and TRBJ2-7; D remains unclear. TRBV5-3 counts as an open reading frame of uncertain function. V was shortened by 10 bases and J by 2 bases, with 19 bases between the two germline ends. There are 14 residues in the CDR3. The chain's CDR3 is CAPFTVCITYEQYF. Written as DNA, the CDR3 is TGTGCCCCTTTTACGGTTTGCATAACCTACGAGCAGTACTTC.

V usage is TRBV5-1 and J usage is TRBJ2-3, with unresolved D. Germline V CDR1 and CDR2: SGHRS, YFSETQ. This CDR3 is built from 14 residues. V was cut by 5 bases and J by 0 bases, with 10 bases left in between. The CDR3 DNA is TGCGCCAGCAGGCCGCTGACTAGCACAGATACGCAGTATTTT. It encodes CASRPLTSTDTQYF.

This sequence joins TRBV28 and TRBJ1-5; D gene ambiguous. The length of the CDR3 is 14 residues. The germline V and J ends were trimmed by 7 bases and 5 bases, with 15 bases remaining between them. Germline CDR1 reads MDHEN; CDR2 reads SYDVKM. The DNA of the CDR3 is TGTGCCAGCACCCCCCAAAGCGGAGATCAGCCCCAGCATTTT. The encoded protein is CASTPQSGDQPQHF.

The CDR3 spells CASLGQGNTEAFF. The CDR3 bases are TGTGCCAGCTTGGGACAGGGGAACACTGAAGCTTTCTTT. This sequence joins TRBV19 and TRBJ1-1; 9 bases agree with TRBD1. Trimming removed 9 bases from V and 1 base from J; junction bases left unmatched: 3. This CDR3 contains 13 residues. Per germline, CDR1 LNHDA and CDR2 SQIVND (reference sequence).

The table lists this clone with a count of one. The chain is built from TRBV28 and TRBJ2-1; no firm D call. Deletions cut 5 bases from V and 4 bases from J, with 9 bases between. Germline CDR1 reads MDHEN; CDR2 reads SYDVKM. CDR3 length equals 13 residues. The chain's CDR3 is CASSADHYNEQFF. In DNA, the CDR3 is TGTGCCAGCAGTGCGGACCATTACAATGAGCAGTTCTTC.

This chain links TRBV19 with TRBJ2-2; TRBD2 matches at 14 bases. V lost 4 bases and J lost 4; bases outside the gene matches: 2. The V gene's germline CDR1 is LNHDA and CDR2 SQIVND (reference sequence). The CDR3 totals 16 residues. CDR3 nucleotide sequence: TGTGCCAGTAGTACGGGACTAGCGGGAGTCACCGGGGAGCTGTTTTTT. The encoded protein is CASSTGLAGVTGELFF.

The V and J genes are TRBV5-1 and TRBJ1-4, with TRBD1 matching 7 bases. In germline, CDR1 is SGHRS, CDR2 YFSETQ. Unmatched junction bases numbered 9, after V lost 4 bases and J lost 0 bases. CDR3 length: 17 residues. CDR3 DNA sequence: TGCGCCAGCAGCACCCGGGACAGCGGCGCAACTAATGAAAAACTGTTTTTT. It specifies CASSTRDSGATNEKLFF.

The CDR3 region is CASSLLTGANTGELFF. CDR3 in DNA: TGTGCCAGCAGTTTATTAACGGGCGCGAACACCGGGGAGCTGTTTTTT. The chain is built from TRBV27 and TRBJ2-2; D is unclear. V lost 1 base and J 0 bases, leaving 9 bases between the germline ends. Germline lookup yields CDR1 MNHEY and CDR2 SMNVEV (reference sequence). This CDR3 is 16 amino acids long.

The chain uses TRBV6-5 and TRBJ2-7; D is perhaps TRBD1 or TRBD2 (5 bases each). This CDR3 comprises 12 residues. The germline V gene encodes CDR1 MNHEY and CDR2 SVGAGI. The V end lost 5 bases, the J end lost 6 bases, and 11 bases lay between the germline ends. In DNA form, the CDR3 reads TGTGCCAGCAGTCGGACTGGGGGCGAGCAGTACTTC. Translating it yields CASSRTGGEQYF.

The chain carries TRBV27 and TRBJ2-1, with 7 bases matching TRBD2. The V gene end was trimmed by 5 bases and the J gene end by 6 bases; junction bases not matched to a gene: 16. Germline V lookup: CDR1 MNHEY, CDR2 SMNVEV (reference sequence). The CDR3 spans 17 residues. CDR3 region: CASSPPGTIKGRNEQFF. The CDR3 DNA reads TGTGCCAGCAGTCCGCCTGGGACTATAAAAGGTCGCAATGAGCAGTTCTTC.

The chain is built from TRBV5-1 and TRBJ1-2; maybe TRBD1 (6 bases). The CDR3 sequence is 18 residues long. V gave up 4 bases and J gave up 4 bases, with 26 bases separating them. Looked up from germline, CDR1 is SGHRS and CDR2 is YFSETQ. The CDR3, as DNA: TGCGCCAGCAGCCCGCCGGGACACGGAGTGTTTGTGGGCTATGGCTACACCTTC. It codes for CASSPPGHGVFVGYGYTF.

The chain recombines TRBV23-1 with TRBJ1-3; no definite D call. TRBV23-1 is designated an ORF whose function remains uncertain. With 1 base removed from V and 0 bases from J, the gap between germline ends came to 16 bases. The CDR3 sequence is 18 residues long. The DNA of the CDR3 is TGCGCCAGCAGTCAATTAGATACTGAGAGAAGCTCTGGAAACACCATATATTTT. It is translated as CASSQLDTERSSGNTIYF.

CDR3 DNA sequence: TGTGCCAGCACTCGAGCGGGAGTAGATACGCAGTATTTT. Translating it yields CASTRAGVDTQYF. The chain combines TRBV6-6 with TRBJ2-3, with 8 bases that match TRBD2. V gave up 7 bases and J gave up 5 bases; unmatched junction bases: 5. The germline gives CDR1 MNHNY, CDR2 SVGAGI (reference sequence). This CDR3 is 13 amino acids long.

The rearrangement uses TRBV28 and TRBJ1-4; no definite D call. V dropped 2 bases and J dropped 5 bases, with 9 bases sitting between them. The germline gives CDR1 MDHEN, CDR2 SYDVKM. The CDR3 consists of 14 residues. CDR3 amino acids: CASSLGSRNEKLFF. CDR3 DNA sequence: TGTGCCAGCAGTTTAGGGTCCAGAAATGAAAAACTGTTTTTT. Looking up the rest from reference TRBV28 and TRBJ1-4 gives the full variable domain: DVKVTQSSRYLVKRTGEKVFLECVQDMDHENMFWYRQDPGLGLRLIYFSYDVKMKEKGDIPEGYSVSREKKERFSLILESASTNQTSMYLCASSLGSRNEKLFFGSGTQLSVL.

This sequence joins TRBV19 and TRBJ2-5; D might be TRBD2 (5 bases). This CDR3 has 16 residues. Germline loops: CDR1 LNHDA, CDR2 SQIVND (reference sequence). V was pared by 3 bases and J by 7 bases, with 21 bases between. DNA of the CDR3: TGTGCCAGTAGTATGATCGCCGGGGATCTTCGAGCGACCCAGTACTTC. Encoded protein: CASSMIAGDLRATQYF.

This chain links TRBV5-1 with TRBJ2-7; 9 bases map to TRBD1. The V segment lost 0 bases and the J segment 6 bases; nucleotides outside the gene matches: 4. Per the germline V gene, CDR1 is SGHRS and CDR2 is YFSETQ. This CDR3 is built from 14 residues. CDR3 DNA sequence: TGCGCCAGCAGCTTGGCATTACAGGGGGCCGAGCAGTACTTC. Amino acids: CASSLALQGAEQYF. Filled out from reference TRBV5-1 and TRBJ2-7, the complete variable domain reads KAGVTQTPRYLIKTRGQQVTLSCSPISGHRSVSWYQQTPGQGLQFLFEYFSETQRNKGNFPGRFSGRQFSNSRSEMNVSTLELGDSALYLCASSLALQGAEQYFGPGTRLTVT.

The chain is built from TRBV7-3 and TRBJ2-1; D unclear. CDR1 SGHTA and CDR2 FQGTGA come from the germline V gene. The V end was cut by 1 base, the J end by 8 bases, with 6 bases between. There are 12 residues in the CDR3. DNA for the CDR3: TGTGCCAGCAGCTTAAACCTGGATGAGCAGTTCTTC. Its translation is CASSLNLDEQFF.

The chain employs TRBV27 and TRBJ1-4; the D gene is possibly TRBD1 (6 bases). Trimming took 3 bases from V and 2 from J, leaving 10 bases between them. The CDR3 length is 15 residues. Germline V CDR1 and CDR2: MNHEY, SMNVEV (reference sequence). CDR3 DNA sequence: TGTGCCAGCAGTTTTGGGGGGGCGACTAATGAAAAACTGTTTTTT. This encodes CASSFGGATNEKLFF.

The sample holds a few counts of this clone. This rearrangement joins TRBV18 to TRBJ1-1; D is unresolved. Germline loops: CDR1 KGHSH, CDR2 LQKENI. V was clipped by 1 base and J by 0 bases, with 6 bases between them. This CDR3 comprises 14 residues. Here the CDR3 DNA reads TGTGCCAGCTCACCACGGGCGGTGAACACTGAAGCTTTCTTT. Encoded protein: CASSPRAVNTEAFF.

V usage is TRBV5-1 and J usage is TRBJ2-5; D gene unclear. Looked up from germline, CDR1 is SGHRS and CDR2 is YFSETQ. Trimming left V 0 bases short and J 5 bases short, with 11 bases between. The CDR3 loop spans 14 amino acids. CDR3 DNA sequence: TGCGCCAGCAGCTTGGGTCAGCTCCGGGAGACCCAGTACTTC. It yields the protein CASSLGQLRETQYF.

J is TRBJ1-3 and V is TRBV19; a possible D gene is TRBD1 (5 bases). The germline CDR1 and CDR2 sequences are LNHDA and SQIVND (reference sequence). V dropped 9 bases and J dropped 0 bases, with 9 bases sitting between them. This CDR3 spans 13 amino acids. The CDR3, as DNA: TGTGCCAGCTCAGGGAGCTCTGGAAACACCATATATTTT. It translates to CASSGSSGNTIYF. Full variable domain (outside the CDR3, taken from reference TRBV19 and TRBJ1-3): DGGITQSPKYLFRKEGQNVTLSCEQNLNHDAMYWYRQDPGQGLRLIYYSQIVNDFQKGDIAEGYSVSREKKESFPLTVTSAQKNPTAFYLCASSGSSGNTIYFGEGSWLTVV.

This chain links TRBV18 with TRBJ2-5; perhaps D is TRBD1 or TRBD2 (5 bases each). The ends were cut back, 5 bases at V and 4 bases at J, with 14 bases in the middle. The CDR3 is 14 amino acids. Germline CDR1 is KGHSH and CDR2 is LQKENI. This CDR3 is CASSSTRGRETQYF. The CDR3 DNA sequence: TGTGCCAGCTCATCTACTAGGGGACGAGAGACCCAGTACTTC.

The chain uses TRBV10-1 and TRBJ1-1, with D tentatively TRBD1 (6 bases). This CDR3 region has 17 residues. V lost 6 bases and J lost 5, with 25 bases in between. Germline V gives CDR1 WNHNN, CDR2 SYGVQD (reference sequence). CDR3 bases: TGCGCCAGCAGCAGACACCGGGACAAAAGGGGGAAGACTGAAGCTTTCTTT. Amino acid sequence: CASSRHRDKRGKTEAFF.

The chain combines TRBV5-1 with TRBJ2-7; 8 bases match TRBD2. This CDR3 has 16 amino acids. V shed 0 bases, J shed 0 bases, and the junction held 5 bases outside the gene matches. CDR1 is SGHRS and CDR2 is YFSETQ in the germline V gene. CDR3: CASSLAAGGSSYEQYF. The CDR3 coding sequence is TGCGCCAGCAGCTTGGCCGCGGGAGGTTCCTCCTACGAGCAGTACTTC. Variable domain in full (rest from reference TRBV5-1 and TRBJ2-7): KAGVTQTPRYLIKTRGQQVTLSCSPISGHRSVSWYQQTPGQGLQFLFEYFSETQRNKGNFPGRFSGRQFSNSRSEMNVSTLELGDSALYLCASSLAAGGSSYEQYFGPGTRLTVT.

The chain recombines TRBV5-8 with TRBJ2-1, with D unresolved. There are 16 residues in the CDR3. The germline V gene encodes CDR1 SGHTS and CDR2 YDEGEE. V dropped 4 bases and J dropped 3 bases, with 17 bases sitting between them. The CDR3, as DNA: TGTGCCAGCAGCCGGATCCTGGCACTTCTCTACAATGAGCAGTTCTTC. It specifies CASSRILALLYNEQFF. Full variable domain (outside the CDR3, taken from reference TRBV5-8 and TRBJ2-1): EAGVTQSPTHLIKTRGQQATLRCSPISGHTSVYWYQQALGLGLQFLLWYDEGEERNRGNFPPRFSGRQFPNYSSELNVNALELEDSALYLCASSRILALLYNEQFFGPGTRLTVL.

This sequence joins TRBV19 and TRBJ2-1; D is ambiguous. Germline lookup yields CDR1 LNHDA and CDR2 SQIVND (reference sequence). The CDR3 consists of 13 residues. Trimming removed 1 base from V and 3 bases from J, with 4 bases in between. CDR3 bases: TGTGCCAGTAGTATAGTAAACTACAATGAGCAGTTCTTC. Its protein is CASSIVNYNEQFF.

V is TRBV27 and J is TRBJ2-5; maybe TRBD2 (6 bases). The V end was cut by 2 bases, the J end by 6 bases, with 13 bases between. Germline values: CDR1 MNHEY, CDR2 SMNVEV (reference sequence). There are 14 residues in the CDR3. The DNA for the CDR3 is TGTGCCAGCAGTTTAAAGATAGGGAGGCAGACCCAGTACTTC. Translation gives CASSLKIGRQTQYF.